This TCR beta chain is from a study of response to subunit inactivated influenza vaccine (dated by TCRdb to 2017 to 2018). For the study in its entirety: Deep quantitative profiling of the T cell receptor repertoire was used in the study to follow responses to a trivalent subunit inactivated influenza vaccine.

Results the study describes overall, beyond this receptor: According to the authors, only a limited number of new T cells may be recruited by each seasonal influenza vaccination.

The library was produced with RT-PCR. The run used an Illumina HiSeq 2500. TCRdb trimmed the raw reads at Q25, called clones with MiXCR and kept productive beta chains. Entries are consolidated by CDR3 protein sequence, retaining the most common genes and DNA. The sample includes about 700,000 distinct CDR3 sequences, with about a sixth observed a single time. The ten biggest clones cover around 10% of the sample. CDR1 and CDR2, per the germline V gene, are SGHDN and FVKESK. V is reduced by 1 base and J by 7 bases, leaving a spacing of 7 bases between them. Reading from cysteine to phenylalanine, the CDR3 counts 13 amino acids. Left in the record is the CDR3 DNA by itself, 39 bases read in frame from the first base. As regards this clonotype: Its target antigen remains unknown. The record has no base qualities; no much larger clone is one base away.

The sample was PBMCs from blood, taken roughly 12 days after vaccination. The chain links TRBV14 with TRBJ1-4, with a weak D call of TRBD1 (6 bases match). The sequence came from a man aged 50 to 59 who received an inactivated influenza vaccine. Donor details come from another sample of the same person, matched by shared clones. For the CDR3, the sequence is CASSQGQAEKLFF. The DNA is TGTGCCAGCAGCCAAGGACAGGCTGAAAAACTGTTTTTT. With all but the CDR3 taken from the reference TRBV14 and TRBJ1-4 genes, the full variable domain is: EAGVTQFPSHSVIEKGQTVTLRCDPISGHDNLYWYRRVMGKEIKFLLHFVKESKQDESGMPNNRFLAERTGGTYSTLKVQPAELEDSGVYFCASSQGQAEKLFFGSGTQLSVL.